Sequencing of this T cell receptor (beta chain) was carried out in a study of blood T cell repertoires in COVID-19. Looking at the study overall: Collection of acute and convalescent COVID-19 samples took place in the United States, Italy and Spain. T cells, B-cell-depleted T cells, or PBMCs supplied cDNA or gDNA.

The CDR3 consists of 17 residues. V dropped 3 bases and J dropped 4 bases, with 21 bases sitting between them. Germline CDR1 and CDR2: SGHAT and FQNNGV. Per the study methods: Reference gene primer amplification gave nucleated cell count estimates. Some clones are missing from TCRdb's copy, which holds only in-frame ones; the method was immunoSEQ multiplex PCR. V and J calls and clone size are as listed in that table; D and trimming were resolved from the DNA. This table holds 180,000 or so clones, 65% to 85% found once. Seattle patient enrollment occurred during active infection, with longitudinal follow-up thereafter.

Specimen: peripheral blood. V is TRBV11-2 and J is TRBJ1-1, with D maybe TRBD1 (5 bases). This sequence was found in a woman aged 40 to 50 with COVID-19, enrolled during active disease. The chain's CDR3 is CASSFLSLGALGTEAFF. The CDR3 nucleotides are TGTGCCAGCAGCTTCTTGAGCCTAGGGGCGTTGGGCACTGAAGCTTTCTTT. Full variable domain (missing parts from reference TRBV11-2 and TRBJ1-1): EAGVAQSPRYKIIEKRQSVAFWCNPISGHATLYWYQQILGQGPKLLIQFQNNGVVDDSQLPKDRFSAERLKGVDSTLKIQPAKLEDSAVYLCASSFLSLGALGTEAFFGQGTRLTVV.